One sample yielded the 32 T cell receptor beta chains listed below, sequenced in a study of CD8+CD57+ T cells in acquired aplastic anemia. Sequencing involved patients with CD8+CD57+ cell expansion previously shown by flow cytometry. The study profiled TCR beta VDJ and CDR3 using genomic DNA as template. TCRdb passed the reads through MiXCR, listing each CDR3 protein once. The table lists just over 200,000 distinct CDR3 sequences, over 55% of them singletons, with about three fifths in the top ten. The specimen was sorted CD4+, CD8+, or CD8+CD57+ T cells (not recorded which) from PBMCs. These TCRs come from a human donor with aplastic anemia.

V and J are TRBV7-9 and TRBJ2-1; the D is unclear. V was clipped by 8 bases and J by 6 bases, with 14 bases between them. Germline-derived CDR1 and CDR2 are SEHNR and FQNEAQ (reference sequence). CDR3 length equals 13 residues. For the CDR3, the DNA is TGTGCCAGCTCCCCTCCAAGGTTCAATGAGCAGTTCTTC. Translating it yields CASSPPRFNEQFF.

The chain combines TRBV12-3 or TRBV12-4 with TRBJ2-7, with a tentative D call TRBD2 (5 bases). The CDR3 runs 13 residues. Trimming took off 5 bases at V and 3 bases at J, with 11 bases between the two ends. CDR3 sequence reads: CASSVSEGYEQYF. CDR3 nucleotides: TGTGCCAGCAGTGTGTCAGAGGGCTACGAGCAGTACTTC.

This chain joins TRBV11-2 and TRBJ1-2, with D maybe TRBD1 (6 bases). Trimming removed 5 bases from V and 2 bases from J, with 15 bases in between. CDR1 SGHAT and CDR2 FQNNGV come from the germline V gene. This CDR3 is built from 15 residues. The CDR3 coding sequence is TGTGCCAGCAGCGGGAGACAGGAAGGGAACTATGGCTACACCTTC. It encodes CASSGRQEGNYGYTF.

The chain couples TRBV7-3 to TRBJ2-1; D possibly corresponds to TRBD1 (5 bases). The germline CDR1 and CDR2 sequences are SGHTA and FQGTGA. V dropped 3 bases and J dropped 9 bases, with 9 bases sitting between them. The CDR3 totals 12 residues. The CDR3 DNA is TGTGCCAGCAGCTTCAACCAGGGTGAGCAGTTCTTC. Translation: CASSFNQGEQFF.

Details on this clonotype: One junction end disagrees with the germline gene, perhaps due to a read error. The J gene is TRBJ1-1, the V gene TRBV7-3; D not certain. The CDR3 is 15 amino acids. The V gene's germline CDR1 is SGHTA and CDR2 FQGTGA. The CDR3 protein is CASRVAYQLNTEAFF. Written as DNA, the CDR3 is TGCGCCAGCAGAGTAGCGTATCAGCTGAACACTGAAGCTTTCTTT.

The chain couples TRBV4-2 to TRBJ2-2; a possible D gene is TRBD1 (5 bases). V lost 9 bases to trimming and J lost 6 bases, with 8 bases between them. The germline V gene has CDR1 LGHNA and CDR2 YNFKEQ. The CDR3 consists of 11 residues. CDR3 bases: TGTGCCAGGCAGGGCGCCGGGGAGCTGTTTTTT. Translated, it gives CARQGAGELFF.

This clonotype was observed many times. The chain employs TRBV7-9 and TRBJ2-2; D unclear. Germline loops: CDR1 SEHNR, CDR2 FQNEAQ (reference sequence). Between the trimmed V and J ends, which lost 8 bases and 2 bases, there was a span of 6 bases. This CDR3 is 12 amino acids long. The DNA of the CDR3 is TGTGCCAGCCAAGATAACACCGGGGAGCTGTTTTTT. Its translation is CASQDNTGELFF. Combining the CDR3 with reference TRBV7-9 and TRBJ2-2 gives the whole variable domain DTGVSQNPRHKITKRGQNVTFRCDPISEHNRLYWYRQTLGQGPEFLTYFQNEAQLEKSRLLSDRFSAERPKGSFSTLEIQRTEQGDSAMYLCASQDNTGELFFGEGSRLTVL.

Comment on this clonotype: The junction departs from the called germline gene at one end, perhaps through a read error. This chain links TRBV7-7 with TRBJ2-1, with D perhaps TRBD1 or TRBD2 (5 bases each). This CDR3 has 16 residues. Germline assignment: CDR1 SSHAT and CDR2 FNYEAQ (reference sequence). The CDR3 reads CASSSTRDGSYNEQFF. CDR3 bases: TGTGCTAGCAGCTCTACGAGGGACGGCTCCTACAATGAGCAGTTCTTC.

In DNA, the CDR3 is TGTGCCAGCAGCTTAGGGACAGGGTCAAACTATGGCTACACCTTC. Protein product: CASSLGTGSNYGYTF. V and J are TRBV7-8 and TRBJ1-2; 8 positions match TRBD1. This CDR3 spans 15 amino acids. Germline V gene data show CDR1 as SGHVS and CDR2 as FQNEAQ. The V and J ends lost 1 base and 2 bases, in that order; junction bases with no gene match: 3.

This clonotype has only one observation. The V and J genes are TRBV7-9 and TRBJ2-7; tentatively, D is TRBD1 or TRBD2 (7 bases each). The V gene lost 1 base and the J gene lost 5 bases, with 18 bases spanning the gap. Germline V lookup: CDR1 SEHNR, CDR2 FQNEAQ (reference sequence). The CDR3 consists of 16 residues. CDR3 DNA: TGTGCCAGCAGCTTAGATAGGTCTAGCGGACAGGACGAGCAGTACTTC. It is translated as CASSLDRSSGQDEQYF.

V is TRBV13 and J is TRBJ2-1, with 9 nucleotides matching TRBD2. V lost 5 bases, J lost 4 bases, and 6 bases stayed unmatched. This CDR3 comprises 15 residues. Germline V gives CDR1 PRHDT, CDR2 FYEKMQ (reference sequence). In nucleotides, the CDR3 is TGTGCCAGCAGCCCCCATCTAGCGGGGTACAATGAGCAGTTCTTC. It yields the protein CASSPHLAGYNEQFF.

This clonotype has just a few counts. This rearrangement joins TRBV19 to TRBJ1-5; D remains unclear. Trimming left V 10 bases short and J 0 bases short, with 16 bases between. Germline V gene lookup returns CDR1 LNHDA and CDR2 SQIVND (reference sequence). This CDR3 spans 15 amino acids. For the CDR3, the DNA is TGTGCCACCAACCGTGTGCGGCATAGCAATCAGCCCCAGCATTTT. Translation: CATNRVRHSNQPQHF.

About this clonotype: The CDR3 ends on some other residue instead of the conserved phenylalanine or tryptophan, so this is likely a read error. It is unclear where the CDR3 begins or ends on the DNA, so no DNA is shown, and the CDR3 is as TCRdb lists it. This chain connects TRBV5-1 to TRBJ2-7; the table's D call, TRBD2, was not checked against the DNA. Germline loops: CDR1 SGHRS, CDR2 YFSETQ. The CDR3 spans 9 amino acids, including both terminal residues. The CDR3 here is CASSASLAG.

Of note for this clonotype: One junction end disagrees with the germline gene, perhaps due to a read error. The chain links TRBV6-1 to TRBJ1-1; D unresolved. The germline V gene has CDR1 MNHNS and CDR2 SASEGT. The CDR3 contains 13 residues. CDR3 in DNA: TGTGCCATCAGTGAGTCCCCCCGCGGGGAAGCTTTCTTT. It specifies CAISESPRGEAFF.

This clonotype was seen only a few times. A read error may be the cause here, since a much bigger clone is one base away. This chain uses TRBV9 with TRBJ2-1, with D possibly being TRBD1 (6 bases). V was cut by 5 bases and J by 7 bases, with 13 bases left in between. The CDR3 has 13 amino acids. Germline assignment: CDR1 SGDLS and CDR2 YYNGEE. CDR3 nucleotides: TGTGCCAGCAGGGGGGCTCAGGGGAATGAGCAGTTCTTC. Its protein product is CASRGAQGNEQFF.

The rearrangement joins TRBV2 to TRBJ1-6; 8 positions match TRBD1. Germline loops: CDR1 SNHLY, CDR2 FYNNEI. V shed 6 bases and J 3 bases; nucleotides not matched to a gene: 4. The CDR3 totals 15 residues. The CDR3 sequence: CASSQTGGYNSPLHF. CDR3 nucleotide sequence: TGTGCCAGCAGCCAAACAGGGGGCTATAATTCACCCCTCCACTTT. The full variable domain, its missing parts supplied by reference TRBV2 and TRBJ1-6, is EPEVTQTPSHQVTQMGQEVILRCVPISNHLYFYWYRQILGQKVEFLVSFYNNEISEKSEIFDDQFSVERPDGSNFTLKIRSTKLEDSAMYFCASSQTGGYNSPLHFGNGTRLTVT.

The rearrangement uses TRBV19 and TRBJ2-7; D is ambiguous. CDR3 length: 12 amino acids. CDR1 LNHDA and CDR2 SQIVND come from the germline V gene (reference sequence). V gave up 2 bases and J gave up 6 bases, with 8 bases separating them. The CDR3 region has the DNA TGTGCCAGTAGTATAAGCCCCTCCGAGCAGTACTTC. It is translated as CASSISPSEQYF.

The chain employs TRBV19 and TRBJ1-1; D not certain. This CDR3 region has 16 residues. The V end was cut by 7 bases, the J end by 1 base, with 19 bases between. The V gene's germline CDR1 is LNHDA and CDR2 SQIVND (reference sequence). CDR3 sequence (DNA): TGTGCCAGTAATCCCGGAACACCTCTCACGAACACTGAAGCTTTCTTT. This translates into CASNPGTPLTNTEAFF.

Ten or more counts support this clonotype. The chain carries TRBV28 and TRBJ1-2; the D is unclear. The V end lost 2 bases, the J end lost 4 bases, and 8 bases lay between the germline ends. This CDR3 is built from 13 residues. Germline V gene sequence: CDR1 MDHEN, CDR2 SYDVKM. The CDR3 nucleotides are TGTGCCAGCAGTTTACGGGGAACCTATGGCTACACCTTC. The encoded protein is CASSLRGTYGYTF.

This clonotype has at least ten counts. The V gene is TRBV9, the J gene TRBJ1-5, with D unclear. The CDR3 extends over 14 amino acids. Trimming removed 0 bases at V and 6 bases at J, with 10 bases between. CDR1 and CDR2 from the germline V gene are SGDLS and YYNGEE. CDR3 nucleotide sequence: TGTGCCAGCAGCGTAGCAGGCGAGGGTCAGCCCCAGCATTTT. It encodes CASSVAGEGQPQHF.

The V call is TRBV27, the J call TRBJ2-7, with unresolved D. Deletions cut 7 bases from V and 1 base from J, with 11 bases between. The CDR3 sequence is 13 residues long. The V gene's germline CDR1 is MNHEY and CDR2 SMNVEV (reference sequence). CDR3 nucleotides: TGTGCCAGCAAGCGAATGGGTTCCTACGAGCAGTACTTC. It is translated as CASKRMGSYEQYF.

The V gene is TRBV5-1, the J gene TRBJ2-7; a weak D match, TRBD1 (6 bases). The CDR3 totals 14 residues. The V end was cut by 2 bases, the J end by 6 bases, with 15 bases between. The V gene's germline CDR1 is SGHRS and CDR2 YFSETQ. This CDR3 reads CASSFRNRASEQYF. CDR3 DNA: TGCGCCAGCAGCTTTCGGAACAGGGCAAGCGAGCAGTACTTC.

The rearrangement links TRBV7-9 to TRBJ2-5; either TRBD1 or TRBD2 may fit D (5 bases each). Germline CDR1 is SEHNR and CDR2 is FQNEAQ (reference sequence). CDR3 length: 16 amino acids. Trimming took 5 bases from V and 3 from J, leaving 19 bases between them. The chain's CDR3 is CASSLPIGDGEETQYF. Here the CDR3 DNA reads TGTGCCAGCAGCCTCCCCATCGGGGACGGAGAAGAGACCCAGTACTTC.

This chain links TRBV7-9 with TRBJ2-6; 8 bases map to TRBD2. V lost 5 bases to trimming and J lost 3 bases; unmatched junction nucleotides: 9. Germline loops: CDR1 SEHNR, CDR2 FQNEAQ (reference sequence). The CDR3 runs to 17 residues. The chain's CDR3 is CASSLDGGGIGANVLTF. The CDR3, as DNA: TGTGCCAGCAGCCTCGACGGGGGGGGAATTGGGGCCAACGTCCTGACTTTC.

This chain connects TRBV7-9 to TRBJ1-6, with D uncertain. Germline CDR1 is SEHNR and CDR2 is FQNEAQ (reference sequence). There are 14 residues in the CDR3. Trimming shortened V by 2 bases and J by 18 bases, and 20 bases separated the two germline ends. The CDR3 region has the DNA TGTGCCAGCAGCTTATTTACAGATAATTCACCTCCCCACTTT. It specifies CASSLFTDNSPPHF.

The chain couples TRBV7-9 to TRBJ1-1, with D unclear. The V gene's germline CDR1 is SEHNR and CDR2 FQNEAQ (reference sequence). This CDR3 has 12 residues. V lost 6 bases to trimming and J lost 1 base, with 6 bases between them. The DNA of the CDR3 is TGTGCCAGCAGGTCCTCGAACACTGAAGCTTTCTTT. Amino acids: CASRSSNTEAFF. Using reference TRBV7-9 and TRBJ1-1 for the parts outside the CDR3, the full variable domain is DTGVSQNPRHKITKRGQNVTFRCDPISEHNRLYWYRQTLGQGPEFLTYFQNEAQLEKSRLLSDRFSAERPKGSFSTLEIQRTEQGDSAMYLCASRSSNTEAFFGQGTRLTVV.

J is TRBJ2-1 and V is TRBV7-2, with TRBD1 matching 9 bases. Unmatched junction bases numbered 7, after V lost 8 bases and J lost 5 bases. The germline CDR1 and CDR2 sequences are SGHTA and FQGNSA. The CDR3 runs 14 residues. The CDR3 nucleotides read TGTGCCAGCGGAACAGGGGACAGGGACAATGAGCAGTTCTTC. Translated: CASGTGDRDNEQFF.

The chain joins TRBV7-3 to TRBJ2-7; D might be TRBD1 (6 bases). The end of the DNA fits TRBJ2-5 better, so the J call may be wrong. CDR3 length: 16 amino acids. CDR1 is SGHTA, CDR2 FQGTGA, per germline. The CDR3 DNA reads TGTGCCAGCAGCTTAGCAGGGGAGAAGCGGCAAGAGACCCAGTACTTC. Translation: CASSLAGEKRQETQYF.

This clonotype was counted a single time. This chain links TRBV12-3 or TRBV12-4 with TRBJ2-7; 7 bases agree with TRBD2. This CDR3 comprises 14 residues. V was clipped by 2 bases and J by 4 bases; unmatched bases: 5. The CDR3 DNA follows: TGTGCCAGCAGTTTACGCGGGAGAGGGTACGAGCAGTACTTC. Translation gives CASSLRGRGYEQYF.

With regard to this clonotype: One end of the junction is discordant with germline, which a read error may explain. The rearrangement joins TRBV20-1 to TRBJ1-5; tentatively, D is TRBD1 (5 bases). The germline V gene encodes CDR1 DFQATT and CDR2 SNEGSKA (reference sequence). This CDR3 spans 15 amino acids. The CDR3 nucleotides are TGCAGTGCCTCAACGGGGGGGTATAGCAGTCAGCCCCAGCATTTT. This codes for CSASTGGYSSQPQHF.

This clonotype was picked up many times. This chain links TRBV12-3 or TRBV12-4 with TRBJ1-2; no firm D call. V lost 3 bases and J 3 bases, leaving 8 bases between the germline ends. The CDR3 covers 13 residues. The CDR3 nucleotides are TGTGCCAGCAGTTTGGGCCCTTACTATGGCTACACCTTC. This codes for CASSLGPYYGYTF.

The CDR3 coding sequence is TGCAGCGTTGCCCAGGGAACTCTGAACACTGAAGCTTTCTTT. Amino acids: CSVAQGTLNTEAFF. The chain links TRBV29-1 to TRBJ1-1; D is possibly TRBD1 (5 bases). The V gene lost 4 bases and the J gene lost 0 bases, with 12 bases spanning the gap. The CDR3 is 14 residues long. CDR1 is SQVTM, CDR2 ANQGSEA, per germline.